The clone carrying this T cell receptor beta chain showed up many times. Its antigen remains unknown. It was from roughly 20-30 mg of unsorted bulk tissue that RNA and DNA were co-extracted. Each participant had primary liver carcinoma, and surgical resection was the treatment. At sampling, these chronic HBV carriers had received no treatment. The sample belongs to a study of tumor-infiltrating lymphocytes in primary liver carcinoma. TCR beta cDNA was prepared out of around 460 ng total RNA by means of a constant-region primer. Slightly modified ARM-PCR with three nested multiplex PCR rounds yielded TCR beta libraries. Investigators reported that the first two PCR rounds, at around 9 cycles each, used TRBV1-TRBV30 forward primers with a C-beta reverse primer. Via MiXCR, TCRdb re-called the multiplex PCR reads, giving one row per CDR3 protein. This sample carries 95,000 to 150,000 distinct CDR3 sequences, roughly three fifths of them seen once, and the ten largest clones take over 7%.

Study conclusions and caveats: Appearing in all five tumor regions was true of only about 8-25% of top clones.

V lost 4 bases to trimming and J lost 8 bases; unmatched junction nucleotides: 12. This CDR3 has 17 residues. Per the germline V gene, CDR1 is MGHRA and CDR2 is YSYEKL. The sequenced material came from liver tumor tissue from sampling region 1. Subset of the sample: tumor region T1, superior pole. The clonotype originates from a woman in her fifties or sixties with primary liver carcinoma and hepatitis B virus infection. This chain connects TRBV4-1 to TRBJ2-2; 11 bases fit TRBD2. In DNA, the CDR3 is TGCGCCAGCAGCCGGGAAACTAGCGGGAGAGGGAAGGGGGAGCTGTTTTTT. It codes for CASSRETSGRGKGELFF.